These 10 T cell receptor beta chains share one sample of origin, sequenced in a study of T cell responses to AZD1222 COVID-19 vaccine. Produced via immunoSEQ multiplex PCR; TCRdb's table is partial and in-frame only. The sample carries some 120,000 clones, around 89% recorded once. The sequences come from peripheral blood, collected on day 0 of MenACWY control vaccination. All receptors derive from an adult in good health.

The chain employs TRBV7-9 and TRBJ1-5; D is possibly TRBD1 (6 bases). CDR3 length equals 15 residues. Per the germline V gene, CDR1 is SEHNR and CDR2 is FQNEAQ (reference sequence). Trimming pared 6 bases from V and 0 bases from J, leaving 12 bases between. The CDR3 coding sequence is TGTGCCAGCAGTAAGGGGGACTCTAGCAATCAGCCCCAGCATTTT. Its translation is CASSKGDSSNQPQHF.

The chain links TRBV3-1 (or the pseudogene TRBV3-2) to TRBJ1-2; D gene unclear. The germline CDR1 and CDR2 sequences are LGHDT and YNNKEL (reference sequence). The CDR3 consists of 15 residues. V lost 6 bases and J 4 bases, leaving 18 bases between the germline ends. DNA for the CDR3: TGTGCCAGCAGTCTTTCCACCCTCGTAGCCTATGGCTACACCTTC. As protein: CASSLSTLVAYGYTF.

V and J are TRBV9 and TRBJ1-1; D might be TRBD1 (6 bases). Looked up from germline, CDR1 is SGDLS and CDR2 is YYNGEE. V lost 3 bases, J lost 0 bases, and 9 bases lay in between. The CDR3 totals 14 residues. CDR3 coding DNA: TGTGCCAGCAGCGCCGGGACACTGAACACTGAAGCTTTCTTT. Translating gives CASSAGTLNTEAFF.

The chain combines TRBV7-9 with TRBJ1-3; weak D call: TRBD1 (6 bases). V lost 5 bases to trimming and J lost 4 bases, with 18 bases between them. The CDR3 extends over 16 amino acids. Germline V gene lookup returns CDR1 SEHNR and CDR2 FQNEAQ (reference sequence). CDR3 residues: CASSPGTNVEGNTIYF. In DNA, the CDR3 is TGTGCCAGCAGCCCCGGGACAAATGTTGAGGGAAACACCATATATTTT.

The J gene is TRBJ2-7, the V gene TRBV19, with a tentative D call TRBD1 (7 bases). Trimming removed 5 bases from V and 4 bases from J, with 15 bases in between. Germline CDR1 reads LNHDA; CDR2 reads SQIVND (reference sequence). There are 14 residues in the CDR3. CDR3 bases: TGTGCCAGTAGTTCAGCAGGGGGGATATACGAGCAGTACTTC. Its protein is CASSSAGGIYEQYF.

The V call is TRBV4-2, the J call TRBJ2-7; D unresolved. The CDR3 is 13 amino acids. The germline V gene has CDR1 LGHNA and CDR2 YNFKEQ. With 4 bases removed from V and 1 base from J, the gap between germline ends came to 8 bases. CDR3 bases: TGTGCCAGCAGCCTTAGGTTTTCCTACGAGCAGTACTTC. It translates to CASSLRFSYEQYF.

The chain carries TRBV18 and TRBJ1-1; D unresolved. Germline assignment: CDR1 KGHSH and CDR2 LQKENI. Deletions cut 4 bases from V and 1 base from J, with 16 bases between. The CDR3 totals 16 residues. The CDR3 is CASSRRDPVRNTEAFF. CDR3 bases: TGTGCCAGCTCACGGAGAGATCCGGTGCGGAACACTGAAGCTTTCTTT.

A single count supports this clone. The chain has TRBV7-9 and TRBJ1-4; D ambiguous. There are 14 residues in the CDR3. With 4 bases removed from V and 1 base from J, the gap between germline ends came to 7 bases. The germline V gene encodes CDR1 SEHNR and CDR2 FQNEAQ (reference sequence). This chain's CDR3 is CASSSLLTNEKLFF. CDR3 nucleotides: TGTGCCAGCAGCTCCCTTCTAACTAATGAAAAACTGTTTTTT.

This chain joins TRBV12-3 or TRBV12-4 and TRBJ1-4; the D is unclear. CDR3 length equals 13 residues. The V and J ends lost 3 bases and 4 bases respectively, with 6 bases between them. The CDR3 loop is CASSLGINEKLFF. CDR3 sequence (DNA): TGTGCCAGCAGTTTGGGCATTAATGAAAAACTGTTTTTT.

The chain employs TRBV7-3 and TRBJ2-7; 7 nucleotides line up with TRBD2. The CDR3 has 14 amino acids. Germline CDR1 SGHTA, CDR2 FQGTGA. The junction had 5 bases not matched to a gene; V was cut back by 5 bases and J by 1 base. This CDR3 reads CASSPWGGSYEQYF. The CDR3 DNA follows: TGTGCCAGCAGCCCCTGGGGGGGGTCCTACGAGCAGTACTTC.